This T cell receptor (beta chain) is from a study of shared clonotypes between healthy human individuals. Study-level points and caveats: Read depth was anticipated to influence clonotype sharing among donors.

Only one count was recorded for this clone. Its antigen remains unknown. None of the donors, who were healthy HIV-negative adults, had recently had acute infections or vaccinations. Profiled with immunoSEQ multiplex PCR; TCRdb holds only in-frame clones, not every one. The sample lists a few million clones; 93% were seen once. The CDR3 consists of 11 residues. Trimming stripped 7 bases from V and 5 bases from J, with 8 bases between. CDR1 and CDR2 from the germline V gene are MNHEY and SMNVEV (reference sequence). Specimen: naive CD4+ T cells from PBMCs. Subset given: CD45RA+ positively selected. The TCR was taken from a man between 18 and 35 years old in good health. Some clones in this sample may be carry-over from other donors' samples. The V and J genes are TRBV27 and TRBJ1-1; D gene unclear. The CDR3 spells CASKMGTEAFF. The CDR3 DNA is TGTGCCAGCAAGATGGGTACTGAAGCTTTCTTT.